The rows below give T cell receptor beta chains drawn from one sample of a study of identifying expanded T cells in peripheral blood. This table comes from immunoSEQ multiplex PCR, and its TCRdb copy is limited to in-frame clones, with some not included. The sample holds about 89,000 clones, around 88% seen once. Sample: blood. Receptors were obtained from a person between 18 and 69 years old in good health. Both conserved end residues are part of each CDR3.

TRBJ1-1,TRBV15,CATSRDYQGTEAFF
TRBJ2-7,TRBV9,CASSSGGWYEQYF
TRBJ1-4,TRBV6-5,CASSSPAGGREKLFF
TRBJ1-4,TRBV7-2,CASSLGGPSGEKLFF
TRBJ1-2,TRBV19,CASSTPGQDYGYTF
TRBJ2-1,TRBV4-1,CASSPYPGGTSGFEQFF
TRBJ1-2,TRBV9,CASSPQGAFLGYTF
TRBJ2-3,TRBV7-7,CASSASGTDTQYF
TRBJ2-7,TRBV2,CASSEVRAGGHYEQYF
TRBJ1-4,TRBV19,CASSKGTATNEKLFF
TRBJ2-7,TRBV7-4,CASSLGVGTEVTYEQYF
TRBJ2-1,TRBV11-1,CASSVDPLGQGLYSNEQFF
TRBJ2-6,TRBV7-2,CASRVIGPGSGANVLTF
TRBJ2-3,TRBV6-1,CASSEWGQAYTDTQYF
TRBJ1-2,TRBV6-5,CASSSEGLGGYTF
TRBJ2-7,TRBV27,CASSLVGAGEQYF
TRBJ1-1,TRBV11-2,CASSLDIAGREAFF
TRBJ2-7,TRBV6-6,CASSYGRGGYEQYF
TRBJ1-1,TRBV18,CASSQLLTGGNTEAFF
TRBJ1-1,TRBV18,CASSQTTGGEPAFF
TRBJ2-1,TRBV7-9,CASSSTGDLSSYNEQFF
TRBJ2-1,TRBV5-6,CASSLSDNEQFF
TRBJ1-1,TRBV5-1,CASSFPNLMDEAFF
TRBJ2-1,TRBV4-1,CASSQVLSSYNEQFF
TRBJ1-5,TRBV5-8,CASSGNQPQHF
TRBJ1-2,TRBV5-6,CASSLVPGDNYGYTF
TRBJ1-5,TRBV6-1,CATGRGRISNQPQHF
TRBJ1-6,TRBV6-6,CASTWGKSPLHF
TRBJ2-7,TRBV11-2,CASSPSGAGSYEQYF
TRBJ2-1,TRBV6-5,CASSYAGGPYNEQFF
TRBJ1-1,TRBV18,CASSQAPRDTEAFF
TRBJ1-2,TRBV29-1,CSVVVGPDGYTF
TRBJ1-1,TRBV4-3,CASSPNPTGRVVGTFF
TRBJ2-7,TRBV7-9,CASSSRSTRAYEQYF
TRBJ2-2,TRBV5-8,CASSLSGGTNTGELFF
TRBJ2-7,TRBV6-5,CASSSSGPLSEQYF
TRBJ2-7,TRBV5-5,CASSPTDRPRYEQYF